This TCR beta chain was identified during a study of blood T cell repertoires in COVID-19. Overall study context: Samples representing acute and convalescent COVID-19 were sourced from the United States, Italy and Spain. From T cells, B-cell-depleted T cells, or PBMCs came the material, which was cDNA or gDNA.

This clone has only one observation. In the source study's methods: Amplified reference gene primers provided the basis for estimating nucleated cell counts. The assay was immunoSEQ multiplex PCR, and TCRdb's table has in-frame clones only and misses some. The V and J calls and clone size come from that table; D and trimming were worked out from the DNA. The sample lists around 220,000 clones, roughly 80% occurring once. Seattle enrolled patients during active infection and tracked them longitudinally. This TCR came from an elderly woman with COVID-19, enrolled during active disease. Material: peripheral blood.

CDR3 in DNA: TGTGCCAGCAGCTTCCCCACGAGGAGAGGAAACACTGAAGCTTTCTTT. Its protein product is CASSFPTRRGNTEAFF. The J gene is TRBJ1-1, the V gene TRBV5-5; no definite D call. Per germline, CDR1 SGHKS and CDR2 YYEKEE (reference sequence). The CDR3 runs to 16 residues. Trimming pared 2 bases from V and 2 bases from J, leaving 16 bases between.